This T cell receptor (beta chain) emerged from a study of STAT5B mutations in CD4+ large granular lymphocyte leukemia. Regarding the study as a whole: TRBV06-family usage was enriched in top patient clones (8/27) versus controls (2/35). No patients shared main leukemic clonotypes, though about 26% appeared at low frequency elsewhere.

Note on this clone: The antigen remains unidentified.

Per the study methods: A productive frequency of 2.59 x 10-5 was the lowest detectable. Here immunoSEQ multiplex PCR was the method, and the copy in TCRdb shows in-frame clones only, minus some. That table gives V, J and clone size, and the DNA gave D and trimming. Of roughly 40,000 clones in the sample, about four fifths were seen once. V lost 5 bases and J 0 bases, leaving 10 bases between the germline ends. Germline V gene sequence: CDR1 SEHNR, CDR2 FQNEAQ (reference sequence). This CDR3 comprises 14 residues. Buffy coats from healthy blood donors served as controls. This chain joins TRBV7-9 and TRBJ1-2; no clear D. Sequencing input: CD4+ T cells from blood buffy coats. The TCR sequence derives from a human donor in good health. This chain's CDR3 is CASSTDGPNYGYTF. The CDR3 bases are TGTGCCAGCAGCACGGACGGTCCTAACTATGGCTACACCTTC.